This section outlines one T cell receptor beta chain sequence together with its context. This specimen belongs to a study of blood T cell repertoires in COVID-19. The CDR3 extends over 14 amino acids. The germline V gene has CDR1 MDHEN and CDR2 SYDVKM. V was shortened by 6 bases and J by 5 bases, with 14 bases between the two germline ends. Clones were read by immunoSEQ multiplex PCR, and TCRdb kept only the in-frame ones, dropping some. The sample has fewer than 300,000 clones, roughly 84% seen once. The sequenced sample consisted of peripheral blood. The chain carries TRBV28 and TRBJ1-5; D is undetermined. The source is a human donor with COVID-19, enrolled during active disease. The donor label of this sample is uncertain. CDR3 DNA: TGTGCCAGCAGCTTACTGGGCTATTATCAGCCCCAGCATTTT. Translation gives CASSLLGYYQPQHF.